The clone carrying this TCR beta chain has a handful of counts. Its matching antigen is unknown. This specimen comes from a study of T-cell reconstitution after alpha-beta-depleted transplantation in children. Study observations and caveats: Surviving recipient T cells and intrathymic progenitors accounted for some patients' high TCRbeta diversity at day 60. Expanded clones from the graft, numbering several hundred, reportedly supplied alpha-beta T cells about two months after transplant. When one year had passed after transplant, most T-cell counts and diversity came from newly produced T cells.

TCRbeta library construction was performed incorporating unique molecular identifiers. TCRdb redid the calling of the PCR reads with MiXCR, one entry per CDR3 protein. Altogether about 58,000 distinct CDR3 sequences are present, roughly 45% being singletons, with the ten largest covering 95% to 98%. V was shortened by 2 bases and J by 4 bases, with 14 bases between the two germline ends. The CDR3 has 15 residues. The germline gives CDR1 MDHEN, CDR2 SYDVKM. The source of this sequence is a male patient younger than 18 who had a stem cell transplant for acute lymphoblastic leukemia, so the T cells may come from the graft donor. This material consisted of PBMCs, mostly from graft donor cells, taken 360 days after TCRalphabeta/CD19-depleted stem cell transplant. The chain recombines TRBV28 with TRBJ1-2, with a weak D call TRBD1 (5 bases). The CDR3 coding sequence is TGTGCCAGCAGTTTAAAGGGCAGGGCCCGCTATGGCTACACCTTC. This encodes CASSLKGRARYGYTF.